The present entry profiles one TCR beta chain with its context. Its antigen target is currently unknown. Per-nucleotide qualities are absent, and no much larger clonotype sits a single base away. This entry is derived from a study of PD-L1 blockade in urothelial cancer (dated by TCRdb to 2016 to 2017). Background on the whole study: All patients started therapy at some point between 2014 and 2016 and received atezolizumab 1,200 mg intravenously every 3 weeks. About 90% of the roughly 30 patients were identified as males with urothelial cancer of bladder origin, and a prior smoking history was reported by 18 of 29 patients. Patients had an ECOG performance status of 0 or 1 and had received between 0 and 3 prior chemotherapy regimens. Blood samples were analyzed 3 weeks after the start of treatment (second dose) and 6 weeks after the start of treatment. Blood samples gave median yields of about 150,000 T cells and tens of thousands of unique TCRs, along with a median clonality of around 0.08. An exploratory multi-omic analysis was conducted of the somatic, immune and clinical correlates of response to PD-L1 blockade with atezolizumab in urothelial cancer. TCR sequencing covered pretreatment tumor samples and matched, serially collected peripheral blood taken before and after atezolizumab treatment. Durable clinical benefit meant progression-free survival longer than 6 months, and TCR features were also tested against progression-free and overall survival. In the same patients who had TCR sequencing, pretreatment tumors also underwent whole exome sequencing and RNA sequencing. Some ten patients reached durable clinical benefit, while 20 patients did not. Pretreatment blood TCR-seq was available for about 27 patients, at least one posttreatment blood collection was obtained for some 24 patients, and tumor TCR-seq was available for some 24 patients. The research as a whole found: Because the sample size was small (n of about 30) and many exploratory analyses were performed, the results are intended to be hypothesis-generating. A pretreatment peripheral blood TCR clonality below the median was linked to improved progression-free and overall survival. At 3 weeks after the start of treatment, tumor-associated TCR clones in peripheral blood had expanded more in patients with durable benefit (n ≈ 20, p = 0.022).

In the paper's terms, the time point label means: pretreatment peripheral blood. The cohort included 25 to 35 patients with locally advanced or metastatic urothelial carcinoma who were treated at Memorial Sloan Kettering on a trial protocol. Peripheral blood mononuclear cells were collected pretreatment and during treatment, with between 1 and 8 total time points obtained per patient. The Qiagen DNeasy Blood extraction kit was used to purify genomic DNA from total PBMCs and tumor samples. PBMCs were collected pretreatment and during treatment and were isolated and stored as previously described. Synthetic TCR analog templates were spiked into each PCR so that absolute template abundance could be estimated from read counts. TCRbeta CDR3 regions were amplified from genomic DNA with bias-controlled V and J gene primers using the immunoSEQ assay. Rearranged TCRbeta segments were sequenced at approximately 20X coverage. On the study's bioinformatics: Clustering was used to correct sequencing errors, and CDR3s were annotated against IMGT to assign V, D and J genes. Out-of-frame and stop-codon sequences were excluded, and only productive TCRbeta rearrangements were used in downstream analyses. Clonality was computed as one minus Shannon entropy normalized by the log of the number of unique productive sequences. Clones differing between time points or between blood and tumor were identified using Fisher's exact test with Benjamini-Hochberg correction, with an adjusted p below 0.01 applied as the threshold. Sourced from immuneACCESS, this table was stored by TCRdb with only in-frame sequences that have V and J called. A share of the clones is absent; for the studies checked, an unresolved V gene accounts for under half, and the remainder has no known explanation. Clone size and the V and J calls come from that table; the DNA yielded D and trimming. Counted in this sample were around 34,000 clones; around 85% of them appeared once. The ten largest clones add up to roughly 15% of the sample.

V ends up 1 base short and J 7 bases short, with an unmatched junction base count of 9. Via the germline V gene, CDR1 is MDHEN and CDR2 SYDVKM. Counted from cysteine to phenylalanine, this CDR3 has 16 amino acids. The entry retains the CDR3 DNA only, 48 bases that are in frame from base 1. Here the sequenced sample was PBMCs, taken around atezolizumab (anti-PD-L1) treatment. Recombination connected TRBV28 to TRBJ2-2, and 7 bases in between align with TRBD1. The source of this sequence is a man older than 75 with urothelial cancer. The DNA sequence follows: TGTGCCAGCAGTTTATCCTACGACAGGGTGGGCGGGGAGCTGTTTTTT. Its translation is CASSLSYDRVGGELFF.